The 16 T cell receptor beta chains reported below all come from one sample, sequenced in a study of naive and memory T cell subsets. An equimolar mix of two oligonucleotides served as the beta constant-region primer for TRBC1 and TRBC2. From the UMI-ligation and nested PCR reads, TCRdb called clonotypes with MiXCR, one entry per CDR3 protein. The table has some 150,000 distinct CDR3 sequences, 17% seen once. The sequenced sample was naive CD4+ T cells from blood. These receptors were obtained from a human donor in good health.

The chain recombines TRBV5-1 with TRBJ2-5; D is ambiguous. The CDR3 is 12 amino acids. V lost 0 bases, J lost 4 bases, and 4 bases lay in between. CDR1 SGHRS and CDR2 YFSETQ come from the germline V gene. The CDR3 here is CASSLAPETQYF. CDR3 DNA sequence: TGCGCCAGCAGCTTGGCCCCAGAGACCCAGTACTTC.

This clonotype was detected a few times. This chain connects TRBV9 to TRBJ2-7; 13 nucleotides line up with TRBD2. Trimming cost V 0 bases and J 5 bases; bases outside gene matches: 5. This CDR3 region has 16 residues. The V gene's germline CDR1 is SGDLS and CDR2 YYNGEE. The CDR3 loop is CASSVGLAGGGHEQYF. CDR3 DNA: TGTGCCAGCAGCGTAGGACTAGCGGGAGGAGGCCACGAGCAGTACTTC.

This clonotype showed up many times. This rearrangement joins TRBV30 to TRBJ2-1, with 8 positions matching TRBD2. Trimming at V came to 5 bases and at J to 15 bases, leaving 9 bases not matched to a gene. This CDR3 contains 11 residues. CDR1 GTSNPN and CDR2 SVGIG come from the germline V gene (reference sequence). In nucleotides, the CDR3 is TGTGCCTGGGGACAGCGGGAGTTCCTGTTCTTC. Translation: CAWGQREFLFF.

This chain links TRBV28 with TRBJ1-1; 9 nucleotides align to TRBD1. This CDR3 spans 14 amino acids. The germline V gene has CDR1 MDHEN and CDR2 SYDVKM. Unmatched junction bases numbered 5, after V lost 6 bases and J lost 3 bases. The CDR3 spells CASRTQGADTEAFF. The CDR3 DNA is TGTGCCAGCAGGACACAGGGGGCGGACACTGAAGCTTTCTTT.

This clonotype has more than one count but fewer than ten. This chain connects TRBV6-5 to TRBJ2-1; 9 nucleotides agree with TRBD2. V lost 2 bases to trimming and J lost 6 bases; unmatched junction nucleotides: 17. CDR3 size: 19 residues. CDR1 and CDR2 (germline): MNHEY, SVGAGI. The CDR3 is CASSYETPRGGRALNEQFF. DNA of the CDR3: TGTGCCAGCAGTTACGAGACTCCCAGGGGCGGGAGGGCTCTCAATGAGCAGTTCTTC.

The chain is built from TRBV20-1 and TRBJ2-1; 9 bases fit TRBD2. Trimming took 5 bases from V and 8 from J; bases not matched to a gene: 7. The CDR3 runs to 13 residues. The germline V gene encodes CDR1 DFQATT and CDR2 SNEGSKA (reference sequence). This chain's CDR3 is CSALSGRAYEQFF. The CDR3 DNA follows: TGCAGTGCTCTTAGCGGGAGAGCGTATGAGCAGTTCTTC.

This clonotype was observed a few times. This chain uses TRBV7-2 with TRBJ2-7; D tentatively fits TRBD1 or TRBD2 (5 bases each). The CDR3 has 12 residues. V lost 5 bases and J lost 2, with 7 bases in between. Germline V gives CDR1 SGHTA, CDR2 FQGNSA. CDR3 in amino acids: CASSTGPYEQYF. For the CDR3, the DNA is TGTGCCAGCAGCACGGGACCCTACGAGCAGTACTTC.

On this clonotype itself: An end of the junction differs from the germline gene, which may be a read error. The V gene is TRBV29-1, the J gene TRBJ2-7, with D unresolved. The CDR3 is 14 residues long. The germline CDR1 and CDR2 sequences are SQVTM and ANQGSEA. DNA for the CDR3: TGCAGCGTGGCCTCCCGCGGAAGTTTCCACGAGCGGTACTTC. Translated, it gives CSVASRGSFHERYF.

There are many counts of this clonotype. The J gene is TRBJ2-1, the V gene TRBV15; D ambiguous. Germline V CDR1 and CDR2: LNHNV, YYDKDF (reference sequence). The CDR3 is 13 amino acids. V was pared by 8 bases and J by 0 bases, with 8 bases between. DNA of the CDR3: TGTGCCACCGGCCGTGGCTCCTACAATGAGCAGTTCTTC. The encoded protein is CATGRGSYNEQFF.

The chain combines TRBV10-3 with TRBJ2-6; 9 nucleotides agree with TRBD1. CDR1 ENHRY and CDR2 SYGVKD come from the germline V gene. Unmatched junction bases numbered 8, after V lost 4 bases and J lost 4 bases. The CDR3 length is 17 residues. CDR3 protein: CAISAWTGEGGANVLTF. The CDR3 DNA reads TGTGCCATCAGTGCCTGGACAGGGGAGGGCGGGGCCAACGTCCTGACTTTC.

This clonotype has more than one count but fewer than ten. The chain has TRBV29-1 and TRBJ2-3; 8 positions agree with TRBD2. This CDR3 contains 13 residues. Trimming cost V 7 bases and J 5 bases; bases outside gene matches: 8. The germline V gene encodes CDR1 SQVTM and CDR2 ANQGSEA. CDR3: CSAGAGVGDTQYF. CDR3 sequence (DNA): TGCAGCGCCGGAGCGGGAGTCGGAGATACGCAGTATTTT.

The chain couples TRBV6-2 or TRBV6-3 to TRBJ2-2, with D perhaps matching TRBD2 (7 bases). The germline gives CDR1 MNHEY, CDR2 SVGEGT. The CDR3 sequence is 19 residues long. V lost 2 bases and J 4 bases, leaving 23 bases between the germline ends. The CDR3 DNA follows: TGTGCCAGCAGTTACCGGGGGGCAGGATCGGCAGGGAGCACCGGGGAGCTGTTTTTT. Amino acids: CASSYRGAGSAGSTGELFF.

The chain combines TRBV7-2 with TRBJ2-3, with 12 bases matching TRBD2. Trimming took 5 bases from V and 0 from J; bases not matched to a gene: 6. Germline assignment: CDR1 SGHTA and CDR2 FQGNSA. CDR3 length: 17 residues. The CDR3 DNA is TGTGCCAGCAGCGACGGACTAGCGGGGTATAGCACAGATACGCAGTATTTT. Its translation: CASSDGLAGYSTDTQYF.

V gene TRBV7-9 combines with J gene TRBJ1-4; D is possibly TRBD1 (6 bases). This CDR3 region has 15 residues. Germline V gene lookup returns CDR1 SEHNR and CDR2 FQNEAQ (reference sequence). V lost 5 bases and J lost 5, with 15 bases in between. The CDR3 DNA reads TGTGCCAGCAGCGCCCGGGACAAGAAGAATGAAAAACTGTTTTTT. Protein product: CASSARDKKNEKLFF.

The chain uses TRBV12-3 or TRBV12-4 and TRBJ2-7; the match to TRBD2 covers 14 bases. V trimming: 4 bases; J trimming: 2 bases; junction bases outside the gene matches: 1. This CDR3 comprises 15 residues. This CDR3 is CASSSGLAGAYEQYF. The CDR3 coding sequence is TGTGCCAGCAGTTCGGGACTAGCGGGAGCCTACGAGCAGTACTTC.

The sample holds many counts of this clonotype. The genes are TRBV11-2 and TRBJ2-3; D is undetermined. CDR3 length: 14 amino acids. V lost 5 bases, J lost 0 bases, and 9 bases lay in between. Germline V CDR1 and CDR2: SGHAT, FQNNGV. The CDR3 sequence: CASSLLTSTDTQYF. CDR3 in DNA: TGTGCCAGCAGCCTACTGACTAGCACAGATACGCAGTATTTT. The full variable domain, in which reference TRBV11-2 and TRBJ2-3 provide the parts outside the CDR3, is EAGVAQSPRYKIIEKRQSVAFWCNPISGHATLYWYQQILGQGPKLLIQFQNNGVVDDSQLPKDRFSAERLKGVDSTLKIQPAKLEDSAVYLCASSLLTSTDTQYFGPGTRLTVL.